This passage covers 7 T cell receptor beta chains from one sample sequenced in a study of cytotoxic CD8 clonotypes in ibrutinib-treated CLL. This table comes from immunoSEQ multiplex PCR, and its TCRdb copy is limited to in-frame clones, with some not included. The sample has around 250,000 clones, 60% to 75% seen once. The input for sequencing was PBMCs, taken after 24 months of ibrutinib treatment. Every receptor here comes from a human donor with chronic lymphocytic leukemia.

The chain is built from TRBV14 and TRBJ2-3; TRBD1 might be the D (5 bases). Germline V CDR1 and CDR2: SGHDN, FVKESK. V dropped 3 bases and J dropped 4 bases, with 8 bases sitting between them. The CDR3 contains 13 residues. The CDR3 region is CASSHTGADTQYF. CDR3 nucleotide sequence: TGTGCCAGCAGCCACACAGGAGCAGATACGCAGTATTTT.

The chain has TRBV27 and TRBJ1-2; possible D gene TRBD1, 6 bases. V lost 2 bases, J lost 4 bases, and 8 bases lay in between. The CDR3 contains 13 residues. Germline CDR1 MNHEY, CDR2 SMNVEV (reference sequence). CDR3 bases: TGTGCCAGCAGTTTAACACAGGGCTATGGCTACACCTTC. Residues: CASSLTQGYGYTF.

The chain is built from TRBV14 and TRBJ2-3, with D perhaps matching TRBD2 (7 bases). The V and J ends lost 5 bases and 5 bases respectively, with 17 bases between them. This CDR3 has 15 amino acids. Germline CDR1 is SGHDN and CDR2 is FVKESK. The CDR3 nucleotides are TGTGCCAGCAGCTCCCGACGGGGGGCAGGAGATACGCAGTATTTT. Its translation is CASSSRRGAGDTQYF. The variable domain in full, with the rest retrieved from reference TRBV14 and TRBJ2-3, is EAGVTQFPSHSVIEKGQTVTLRCDPISGHDNLYWYRRVMGKEIKFLLHFVKESKQDESGMPNNRFLAERTGGTYSTLKVQPAELEDSGVYFCASSSRRGAGDTQYFGPGTRLTVL.

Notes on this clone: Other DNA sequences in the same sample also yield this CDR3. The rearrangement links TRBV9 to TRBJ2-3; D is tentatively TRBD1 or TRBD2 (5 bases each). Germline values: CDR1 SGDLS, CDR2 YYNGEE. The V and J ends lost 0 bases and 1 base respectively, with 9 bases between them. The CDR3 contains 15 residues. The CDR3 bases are TGTGCCAGCAGCGTAGGGGGGATAGGCACAGATACGCAGTATTTT. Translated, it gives CASSVGGIGTDTQYF.

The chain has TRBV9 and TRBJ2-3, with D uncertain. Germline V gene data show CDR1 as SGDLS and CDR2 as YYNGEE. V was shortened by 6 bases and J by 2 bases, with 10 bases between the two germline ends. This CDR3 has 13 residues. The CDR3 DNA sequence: TGTGCCAGCAAGGAGAGCACCACAGATACGCAGTATTTT. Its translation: CASKESTTDTQYF.

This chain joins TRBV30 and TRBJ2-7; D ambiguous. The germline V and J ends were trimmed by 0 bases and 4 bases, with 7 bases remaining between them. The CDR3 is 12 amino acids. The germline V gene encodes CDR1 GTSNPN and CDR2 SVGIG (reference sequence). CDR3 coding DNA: TGTGCCTGGAGTGTTGCCCGTTACGAGCAGTACTTC. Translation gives CAWSVARYEQYF.

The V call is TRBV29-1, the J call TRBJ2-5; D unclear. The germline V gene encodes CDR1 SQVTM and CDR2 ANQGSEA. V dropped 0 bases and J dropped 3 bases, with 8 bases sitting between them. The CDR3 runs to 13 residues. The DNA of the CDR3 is TGCAGCGTTGAAGATCTAGGGAAAGAGACCCAGTACTTC. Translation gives CSVEDLGKETQYF.